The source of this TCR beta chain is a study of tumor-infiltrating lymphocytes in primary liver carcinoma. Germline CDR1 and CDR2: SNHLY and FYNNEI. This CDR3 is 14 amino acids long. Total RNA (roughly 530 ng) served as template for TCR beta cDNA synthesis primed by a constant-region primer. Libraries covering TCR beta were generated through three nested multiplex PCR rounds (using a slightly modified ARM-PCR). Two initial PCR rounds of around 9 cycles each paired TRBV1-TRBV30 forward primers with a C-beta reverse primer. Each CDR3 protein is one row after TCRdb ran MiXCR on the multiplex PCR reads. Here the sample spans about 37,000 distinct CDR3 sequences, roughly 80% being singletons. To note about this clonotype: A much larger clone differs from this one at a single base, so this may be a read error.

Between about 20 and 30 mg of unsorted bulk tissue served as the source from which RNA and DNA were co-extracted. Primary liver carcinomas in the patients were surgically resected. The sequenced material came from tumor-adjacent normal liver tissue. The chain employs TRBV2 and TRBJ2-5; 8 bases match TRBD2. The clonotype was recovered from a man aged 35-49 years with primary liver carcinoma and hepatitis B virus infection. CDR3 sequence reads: CSSSDTSGQETQYF. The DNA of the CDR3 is TGTTCCAGCAGCGATACTAGCGGCCAAGAGACCCAGTACTTC.